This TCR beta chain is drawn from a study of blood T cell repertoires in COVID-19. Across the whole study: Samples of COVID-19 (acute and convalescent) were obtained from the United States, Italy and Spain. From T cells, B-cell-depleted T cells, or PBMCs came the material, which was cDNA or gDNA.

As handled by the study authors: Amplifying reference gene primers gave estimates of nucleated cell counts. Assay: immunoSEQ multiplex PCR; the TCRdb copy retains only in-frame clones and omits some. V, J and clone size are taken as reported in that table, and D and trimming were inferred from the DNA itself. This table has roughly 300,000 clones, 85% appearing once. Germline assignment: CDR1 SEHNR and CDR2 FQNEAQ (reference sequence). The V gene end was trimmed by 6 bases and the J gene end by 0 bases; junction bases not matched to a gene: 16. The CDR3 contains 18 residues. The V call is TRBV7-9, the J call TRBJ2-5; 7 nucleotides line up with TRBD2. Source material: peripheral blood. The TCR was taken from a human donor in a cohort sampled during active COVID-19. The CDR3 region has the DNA TGTGCCAGCAGTATAGGGAATGTGCGCGGGGGATACCAAGAGACCCAGTACTTC. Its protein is CASSIGNVRGGYQETQYF.